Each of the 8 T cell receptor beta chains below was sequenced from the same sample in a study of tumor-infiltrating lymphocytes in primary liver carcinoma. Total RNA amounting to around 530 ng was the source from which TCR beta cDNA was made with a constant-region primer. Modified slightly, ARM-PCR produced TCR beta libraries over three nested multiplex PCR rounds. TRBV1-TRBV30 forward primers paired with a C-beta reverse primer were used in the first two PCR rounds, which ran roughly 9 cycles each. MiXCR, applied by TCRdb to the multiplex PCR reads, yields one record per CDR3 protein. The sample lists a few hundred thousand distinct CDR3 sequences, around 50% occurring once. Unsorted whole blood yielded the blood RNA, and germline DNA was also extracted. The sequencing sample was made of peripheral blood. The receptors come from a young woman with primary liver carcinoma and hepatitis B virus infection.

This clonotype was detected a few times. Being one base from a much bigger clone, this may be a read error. The CDR3 nucleotides are TGTGCCAGCAGTTACCTAGGACAGGGATTATCAGCTGAAGCTTTCTTT. Encoded protein: CASSYLGQGLSAEAFF. The genes are TRBV6-5 and TRBJ1-1, with 8 bases matching TRBD1. The CDR3 runs to 16 residues. V lost 2 bases and J lost 6; bases outside the gene matches: 11. The germline CDR1 and CDR2 sequences are MNHEY and SVGAGI.

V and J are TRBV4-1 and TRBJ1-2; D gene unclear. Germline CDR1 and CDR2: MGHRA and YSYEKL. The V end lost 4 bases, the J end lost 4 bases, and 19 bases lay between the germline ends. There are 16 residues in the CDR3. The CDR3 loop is CASSRSSGIEVYGYTF. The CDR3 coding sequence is TGCGCCAGCAGCCGTTCTTCGGGGATCGAAGTCTATGGCTACACCTTC.

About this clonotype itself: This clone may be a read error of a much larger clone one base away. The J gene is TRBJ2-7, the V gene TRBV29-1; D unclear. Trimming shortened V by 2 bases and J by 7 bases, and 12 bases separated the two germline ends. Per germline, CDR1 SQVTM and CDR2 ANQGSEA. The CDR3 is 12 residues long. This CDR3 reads CSVEMGYNEQYF. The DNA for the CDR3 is TGCAGCGTTGAAATGGGATACAATGAGCAGTACTTC.

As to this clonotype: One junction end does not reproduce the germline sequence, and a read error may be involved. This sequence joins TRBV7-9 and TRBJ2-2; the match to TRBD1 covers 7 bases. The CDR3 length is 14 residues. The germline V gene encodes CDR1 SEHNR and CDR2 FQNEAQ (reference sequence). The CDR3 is CASSTGTATGVLFF. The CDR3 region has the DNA TGTGCCAGCAGTACCGGGACAGCCACCGGGGTGCTGTTTTTT.

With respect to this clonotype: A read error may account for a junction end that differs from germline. The CDR3 nucleotides are TGTGTCAGCAGCTCCGGAAGAGCTCAGCCCCAGCATTTT. This encodes CVSSSGRAQPQHF. The chain combines TRBV11-2 with TRBJ1-5, with no clear D. Germline values: CDR1 SGHAT, CDR2 FQNNGV. CDR3 length equals 13 residues.

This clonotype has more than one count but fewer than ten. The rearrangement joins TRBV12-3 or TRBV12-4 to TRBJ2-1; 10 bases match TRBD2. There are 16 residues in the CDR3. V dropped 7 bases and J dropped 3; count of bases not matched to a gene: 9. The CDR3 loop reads CASTHLRLAGYNEQFF. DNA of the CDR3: TGTGCCAGCACCCACCTACGACTAGCGGGCTACAATGAGCAGTTCTTC.

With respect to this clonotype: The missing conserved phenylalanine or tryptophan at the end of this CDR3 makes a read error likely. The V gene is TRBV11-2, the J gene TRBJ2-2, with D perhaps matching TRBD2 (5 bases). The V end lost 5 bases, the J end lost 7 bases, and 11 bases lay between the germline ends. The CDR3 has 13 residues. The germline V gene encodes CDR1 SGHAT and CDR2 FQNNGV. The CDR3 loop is CASSKERVGELFS. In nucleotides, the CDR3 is TGTGCCAGCAGCAAGGAGAGGGTCGGGGAGCTGTTTTCT.

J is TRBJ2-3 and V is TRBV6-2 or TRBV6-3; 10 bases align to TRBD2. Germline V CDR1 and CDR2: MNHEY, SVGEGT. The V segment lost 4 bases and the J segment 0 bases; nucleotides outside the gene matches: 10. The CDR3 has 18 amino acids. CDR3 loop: CASSFRTSGIHSTDTQYF. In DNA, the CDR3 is TGTGCCAGCAGTTTTCGGACTAGCGGAATACATAGCACAGATACGCAGTATTTT.